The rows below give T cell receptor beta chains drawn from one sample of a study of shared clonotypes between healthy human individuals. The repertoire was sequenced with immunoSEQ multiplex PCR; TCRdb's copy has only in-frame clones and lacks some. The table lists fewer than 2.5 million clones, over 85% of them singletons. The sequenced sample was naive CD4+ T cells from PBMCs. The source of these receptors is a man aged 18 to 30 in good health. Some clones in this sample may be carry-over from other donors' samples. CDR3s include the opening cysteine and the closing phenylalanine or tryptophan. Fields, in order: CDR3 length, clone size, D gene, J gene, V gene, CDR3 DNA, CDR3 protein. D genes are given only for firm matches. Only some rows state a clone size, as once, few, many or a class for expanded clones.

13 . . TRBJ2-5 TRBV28 TGTGCCAGCAGTCAGGGAAGGGAGGAGACCCAGTACTTC CASSQGREETQYF
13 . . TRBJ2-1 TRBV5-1 TGCGCCAGCAGCACGAGCTCCTACAATGAGCAGTTCTTC CASSTSSYNEQFF
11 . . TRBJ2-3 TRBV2 TGTGCCAGCAGTGAGACTAGTACAGCGCTTTTT CASSETSTALF
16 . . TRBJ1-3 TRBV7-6 TGTGCCAGCAGCCTAGCAATTGGCGGTTCGGGAAACACCATATATTTT CASSLAIGGSGNTIYF
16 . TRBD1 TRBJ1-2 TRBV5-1 TGCGCCAGCAGTGTGGCCCCGACAGGGGACTTCTATGGCTACACCTTC CASSVAPTGDFYGYTF
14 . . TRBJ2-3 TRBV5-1 TGCGCCAGTACTGTAGCGGACCCCACAGATACGCAGTATTTT CASTVADPTDTQYF
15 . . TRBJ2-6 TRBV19 TGTGCCAGTACCCCCCGGCCCTCTGGGGCCAACGTCCTGACTTTC CASTPRPSGANVLTF
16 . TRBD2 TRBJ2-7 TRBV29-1 TGCAGCGCCAAACTAGCGGGAGGGCCTAGGGCTTCCGAGCAGTACTTC CSAKLAGGPRASEQYF
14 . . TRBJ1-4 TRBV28 TGTGCCAGCAGTTTAGTTGAGGGGAGGGAAAAACTGTTTTTT CASSLVEGREKLFF
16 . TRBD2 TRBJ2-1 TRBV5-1 TGCGCCAGCAGCCCGGGGACTAGCGGGGCATACAATGAGCAGTTCTTC CASSPGTSGAYNEQFF
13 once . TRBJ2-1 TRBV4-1 TGCGCCAGCAGCCAAGTCACGACGGAAAATCAGTTCTTC CASSQVTTENQFF
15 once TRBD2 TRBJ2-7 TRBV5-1 TGCGCCAGCAGCTTCATAACGGGAGGGCCGGTAGAGCAGTACTTC CASSFITGGPVEQYF
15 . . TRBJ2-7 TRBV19 TGTGCCAGTAGTAGACCGCTGACTAGAGGGTACGAGCAGTACTTC CASSRPLTRGYEQYF
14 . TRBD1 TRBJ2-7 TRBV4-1 TGCGCCAGCAGCCTAACGGGACAGCCCTACGAGCAGTACTTC CASSLTGQPYEQYF
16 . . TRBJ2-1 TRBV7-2 TGTGCCAGCAGCCCCGAAGTAGCTGGATCTTACAATGAGCAGTTCTTC CASSPEVAGSYNEQFF
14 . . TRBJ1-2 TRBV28 TGTGCCAGCATAACTAGTGGGTTTCGGGATGGCTACACCTTC CASITSGFRDGYTF
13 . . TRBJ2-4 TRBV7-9 TGTGCCAGCAGCTTAGATCGCAGTAGGGCTCAGTACTTC CASSLDRSRAQYF
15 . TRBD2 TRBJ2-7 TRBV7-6 TGTGCCAGCAGCACCCCGAGCGGGAGCTCCTACGAGCAGTACTTC CASSTPSGSSYEQYF
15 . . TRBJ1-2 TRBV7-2 TGTGCCAGCAGCCCTCAGGCGGGGGGTGCCTATGGCTACACCTTC CASSPQAGGAYGYTF
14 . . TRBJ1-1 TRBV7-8 TGTGCCAGCAGCCACCCCGGTCAGAACACTGAAGCTTTCTTT CASSHPGQNTEAFF
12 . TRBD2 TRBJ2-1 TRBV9 TGTGCCAGCAGCAGGCGGGAGAAAGAGCAGTTCTTC CASSRREKEQFF
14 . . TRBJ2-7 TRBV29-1 TGCAGCGTCTCTCAAGGGATCACTGAGTACGAGCAGTACTTC CSVSQGITEYEQYF
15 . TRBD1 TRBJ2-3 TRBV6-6 TGTGCCAGCAGTTACCCTGACAGGGGAACAGATACGCAGTATTTT CASSYPDRGTDTQYF